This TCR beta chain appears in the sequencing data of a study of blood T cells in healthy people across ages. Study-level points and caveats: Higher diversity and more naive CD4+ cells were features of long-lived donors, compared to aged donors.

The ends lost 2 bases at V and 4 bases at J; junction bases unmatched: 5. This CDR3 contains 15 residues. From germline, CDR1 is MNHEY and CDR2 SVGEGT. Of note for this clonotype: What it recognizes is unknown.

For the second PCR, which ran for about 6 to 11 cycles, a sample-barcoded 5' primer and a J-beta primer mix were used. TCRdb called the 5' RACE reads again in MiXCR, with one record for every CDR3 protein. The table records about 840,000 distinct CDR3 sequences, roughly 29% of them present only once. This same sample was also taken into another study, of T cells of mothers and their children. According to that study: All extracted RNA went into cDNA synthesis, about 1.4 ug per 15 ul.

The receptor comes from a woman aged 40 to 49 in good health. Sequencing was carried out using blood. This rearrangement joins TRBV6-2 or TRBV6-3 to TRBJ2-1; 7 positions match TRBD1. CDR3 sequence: CASSYEGQPYNEQFF. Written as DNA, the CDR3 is TGTGCCAGCAGTTACGAGGGACAGCCATACAATGAGCAGTTCTTC.